Shown below are 6 T cell receptor beta chains from a single sample sequenced in a study of Graves' ophthalmopathy and Graves' hyperthyroidism. RNA served as the template for amplifying TCR beta CDR3 regions. Following a first-round RT-PCR that used HTBI primers, a second-round multiplex PCR was carried out. TCRdb ran MiXCR on the multiplex PCR reads and lists one entry per CDR3 protein. Found here are about 600,000 distinct CDR3 sequences, under 40% of them singletons; the top ten hold about 4.6%. The sample taken for sequencing was peripheral blood or thyroid tissue (not recorded which). The origin of the receptors is an adult man with Graves' hyperthyroidism.

The sample holds a few counts of this clonotype. The chain links TRBV12-5 to TRBJ2-7; 9 bases align to TRBD1. V was clipped by 7 bases and J by 4 bases; unmatched bases: 14. The germline V gene has CDR1 LGHNT and CDR2 FRNRAP. The CDR3 extends over 16 amino acids. CDR3 residues: CASADSEGTGLYEQYF. In nucleotides, the CDR3 is TGTGCTAGTGCCGACTCGGAGGGGACAGGGTTGTACGAGCAGTACTTC.

This clonotype was recorded many times. The chain employs TRBV4-1 and TRBJ2-7; D is tentatively TRBD1 or TRBD2 (5 bases each). CDR1 is MGHRA and CDR2 is YSYEKL in the germline V gene. This CDR3 has 16 residues. Trimming pared 4 bases from V and 3 bases from J, leaving 19 bases between. The CDR3 bases are TGCGCCAGCAGCCTCGCGACCGGGGCCTTCATCTACGAGCAGTACTTC. Protein sequence: CASSLATGAFIYEQYF.

V usage is TRBV13 and J usage is TRBJ1-4; 9 bases align to TRBD1. V lost 5 bases, J lost 7 bases, and 11 bases stayed unmatched. The CDR3 runs 16 residues. Germline values: CDR1 PRHDT, CDR2 FYEKMQ (reference sequence). As DNA, the CDR3 is TGTGCCAGCAGCCGCCACCAGACAGGGGGATTTGAAAAACTGTTTTTT. The encoded protein is CASSRHQTGGFEKLFF.

This clonotype was counted ten times or more. The chain couples TRBV20-1 to TRBJ1-6; a possible D gene is TRBD1 (6 bases). The germline gives CDR1 DFQATT, CDR2 SNEGSKA (reference sequence). CDR3 length: 15 amino acids. V lost 7 bases, J lost 4 bases, and 17 bases lay in between. The CDR3 loop reads CSGLDDRPYNSPLHF. In DNA form, the CDR3 reads TGCAGTGGGCTCGACGACAGGCCATATAATTCACCCCTCCACTTT.

This clonotype showed up many times. CDR3 DNA sequence: TGTGCCAGCAGCGACTTAGCAGTGTCAGGCCAAGAGACCCAGTACTTC. Protein: CASSDLAVSGQETQYF. The chain joins TRBV7-6 to TRBJ2-5; the D is unclear. Germline CDR1 is SGHVS and CDR2 is FNYEAQ. With 5 bases removed from V and 1 base from J, the gap between germline ends came to 17 bases. The CDR3 consists of 16 residues.

This clonotype was seen a few times. V usage is TRBV28 and J usage is TRBJ2-5; maybe TRBD1 (5 bases). The CDR3 contains 13 residues. V gave up 7 bases and J gave up 1 base, with 10 bases separating them. Germline V lookup: CDR1 MDHEN, CDR2 SYDVKM. The CDR3 bases are TGTGCCAGCACCGACAGCCTCCAAGAGACCCAGTACTTC. It codes for CASTDSLQETQYF.